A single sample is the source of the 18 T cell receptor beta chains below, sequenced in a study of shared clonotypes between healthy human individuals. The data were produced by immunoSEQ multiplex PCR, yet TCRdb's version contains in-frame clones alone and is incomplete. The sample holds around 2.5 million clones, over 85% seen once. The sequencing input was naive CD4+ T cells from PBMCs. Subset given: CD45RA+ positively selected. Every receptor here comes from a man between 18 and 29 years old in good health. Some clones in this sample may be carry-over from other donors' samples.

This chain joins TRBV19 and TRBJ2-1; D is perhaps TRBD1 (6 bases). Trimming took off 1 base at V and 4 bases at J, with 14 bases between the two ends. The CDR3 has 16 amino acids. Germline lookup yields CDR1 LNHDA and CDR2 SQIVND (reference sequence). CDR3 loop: CASSIALGQQYNEQFF. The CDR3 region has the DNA TGTGCCAGTAGTATAGCACTAGGACAGCAATACAATGAGCAGTTCTTC. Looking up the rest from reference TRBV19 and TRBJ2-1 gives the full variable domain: DGGITQSPKYLFRKEGQNVTLSCEQNLNHDAMYWYRQDPGQGLRLIYYSQIVNDFQKGDIAEGYSVSREKKESFPLTVTSAQKNPTAFYLCASSIALGQQYNEQFFGPGTRLTVL.

CDR3 sequence (DNA): TGTGCCAGCAGCCAGAGTAGCGGGGCCTCCTACGAGCAGTACTTC. Protein product: CASSQSSGASYEQYF. This rearrangement joins TRBV7-2 to TRBJ2-7, with TRBD2 matching 8 bases. The CDR3 consists of 15 residues. CDR1 and CDR2 (germline): SGHTA, FQGNSA. J lost 0 bases, V lost 5 bases, and 6 bases had no gene match. The full variable domain, completed using reference TRBV7-2 and TRBJ2-7, is GAGVSQSPSNKVTEKGKDVELRCDPISGHTALYWYRQSLGQGLEFLIYFQGNSAPDKSGLPSDRFSAERTGGSVSTLTIQRTQQEDSAVYLCASSQSSGASYEQYFGPGTRLTVT.

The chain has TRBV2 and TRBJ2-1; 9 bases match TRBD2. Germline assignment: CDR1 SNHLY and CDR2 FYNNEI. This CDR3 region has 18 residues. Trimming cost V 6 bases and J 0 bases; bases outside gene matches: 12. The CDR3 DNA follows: TGTGCCAGCAGGACCCCCCTAGCGGGACCGAGCTCCTACAATGAGCAGTTCTTC. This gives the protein CASRTPLAGPSSYNEQFF.

The CDR3 coding sequence is TGTGCCAGCAGTTTCCGGTTGCCAGCGGGAGTTAATGAGCAGTTCTTC. Protein product: CASSFRLPAGVNEQFF. This chain uses TRBV27 with TRBJ2-1; 8 bases are a match to TRBD2. The J segment lost 7 bases and the V segment lost 3 bases, leaving 11 bases of the junction unmatched. Germline V gene lookup returns CDR1 MNHEY and CDR2 SMNVEV (reference sequence). CDR3 size: 16 residues.

The DNA for the CDR3 is TGTGCCAGCAGTTACTCAGCGGGAGAGGGAGAGCAGTACTTC. Encoded protein: CASSYSAGEGEQYF. V gene TRBV6-5 combines with J gene TRBJ2-7; 8 bases align to TRBD2. CDR3 length equals 14 residues. The J segment lost 7 bases and the V segment lost 0 bases, leaving 5 bases of the junction unmatched. Germline V gives CDR1 MNHEY, CDR2 SVGAGI.

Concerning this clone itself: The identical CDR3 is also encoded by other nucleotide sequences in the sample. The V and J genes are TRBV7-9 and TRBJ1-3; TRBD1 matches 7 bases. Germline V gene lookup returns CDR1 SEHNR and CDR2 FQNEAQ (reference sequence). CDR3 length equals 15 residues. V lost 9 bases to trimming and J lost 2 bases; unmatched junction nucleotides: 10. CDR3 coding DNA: TGTGCCAGTAGCCCCAACAGGGGTACTGGAAACACCATATATTTT. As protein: CASSPNRGTGNTIYF. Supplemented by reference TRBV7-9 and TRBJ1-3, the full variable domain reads DTGVSQNPRHKITKRGQNVTFRCDPISEHNRLYWYRQTLGQGPEFLTYFQNEAQLEKSRLLSDRFSAERPKGSFSTLEIQRTEQGDSAMYLCASSPNRGTGNTIYFGEGSWLTVV.

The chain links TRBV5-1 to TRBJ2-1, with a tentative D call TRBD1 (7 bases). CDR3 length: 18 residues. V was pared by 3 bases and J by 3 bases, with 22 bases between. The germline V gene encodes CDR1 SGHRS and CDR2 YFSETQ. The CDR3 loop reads CASSSRGETRRLYNEQFF. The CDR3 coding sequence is TGCGCCAGCAGCTCCAGGGGGGAGACTAGAAGGCTCTACAATGAGCAGTTCTTC.

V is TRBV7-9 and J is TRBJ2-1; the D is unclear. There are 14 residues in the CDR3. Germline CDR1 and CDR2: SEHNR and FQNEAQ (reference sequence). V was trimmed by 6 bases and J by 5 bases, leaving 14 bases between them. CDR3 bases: TGTGCCAGCAGTGTTACCGGGCCCCACAATGAGCAGTTCTTC. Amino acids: CASSVTGPHNEQFF.

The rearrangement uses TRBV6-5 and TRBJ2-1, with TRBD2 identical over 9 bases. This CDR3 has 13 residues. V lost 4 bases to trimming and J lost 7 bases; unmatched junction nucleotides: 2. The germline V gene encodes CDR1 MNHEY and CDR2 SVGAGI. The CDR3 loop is CASSFSGRNEQFF. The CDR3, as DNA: TGTGCCAGCAGTTTTAGCGGGAGAAATGAGCAGTTCTTC.

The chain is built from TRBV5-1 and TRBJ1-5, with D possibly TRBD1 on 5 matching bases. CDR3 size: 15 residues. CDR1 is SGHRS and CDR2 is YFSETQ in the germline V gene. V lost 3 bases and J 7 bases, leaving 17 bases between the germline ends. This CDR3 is CASSSGPSRGQPQHF. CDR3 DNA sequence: TGCGCCAGCAGCTCGGGACCCTCGAGAGGACAGCCCCAGCATTTT. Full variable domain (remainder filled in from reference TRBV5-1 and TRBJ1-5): KAGVTQTPRYLIKTRGQQVTLSCSPISGHRSVSWYQQTPGQGLQFLFEYFSETQRNKGNFPGRFSGRQFSNSRSEMNVSTLELGDSALYLCASSSGPSRGQPQHFGDGTRLSIL.

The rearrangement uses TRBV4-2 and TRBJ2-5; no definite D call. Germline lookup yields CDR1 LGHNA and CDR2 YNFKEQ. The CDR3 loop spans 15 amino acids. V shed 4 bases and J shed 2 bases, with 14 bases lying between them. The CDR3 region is CASSLNQARQETQYF. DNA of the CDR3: TGTGCCAGCAGCCTTAACCAGGCTCGGCAAGAGACCCAGTACTTC.

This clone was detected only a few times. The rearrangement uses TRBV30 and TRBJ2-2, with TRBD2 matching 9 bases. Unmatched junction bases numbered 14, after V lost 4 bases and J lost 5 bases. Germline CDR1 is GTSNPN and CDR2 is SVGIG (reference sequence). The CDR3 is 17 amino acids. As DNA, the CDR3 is TGTGCCTGGATAAGGGTTAGCGGGAGATTCTCGACCGGGGAGCTGTTTTTT. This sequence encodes CAWIRVSGRFSTGELFF.

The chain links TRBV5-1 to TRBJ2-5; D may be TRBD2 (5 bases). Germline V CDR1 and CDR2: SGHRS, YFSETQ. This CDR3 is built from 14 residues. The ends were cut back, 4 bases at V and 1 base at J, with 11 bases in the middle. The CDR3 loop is CASSHQAVQETQYF. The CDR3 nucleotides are TGCGCCAGCAGCCATCAAGCGGTCCAAGAGACCCAGTACTTC.

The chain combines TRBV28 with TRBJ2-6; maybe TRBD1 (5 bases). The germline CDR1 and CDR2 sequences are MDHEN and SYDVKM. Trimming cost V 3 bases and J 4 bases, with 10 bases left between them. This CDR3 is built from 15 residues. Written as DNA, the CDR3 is TGTGCCAGCAGTTTGTTGGGGCCCGGGGCCAACGTCCTGACTTTC. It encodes CASSLLGPGANVLTF.

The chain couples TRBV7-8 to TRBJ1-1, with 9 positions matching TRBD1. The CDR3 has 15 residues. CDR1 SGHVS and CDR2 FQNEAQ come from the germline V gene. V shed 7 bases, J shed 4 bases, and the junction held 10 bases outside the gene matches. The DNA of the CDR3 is TGTGCCAGCACCAAAACCGGGACAGGGCTCACTGAAGCTTTCTTT. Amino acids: CASTKTGTGLTEAFF.

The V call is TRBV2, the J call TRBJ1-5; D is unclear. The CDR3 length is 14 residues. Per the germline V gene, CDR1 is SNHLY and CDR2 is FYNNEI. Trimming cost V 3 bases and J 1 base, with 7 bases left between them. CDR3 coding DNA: TGTGCCAGCAGTGACGCCAGAAGCAATCAGCCCCAGCATTTT. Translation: CASSDARSNQPQHF.

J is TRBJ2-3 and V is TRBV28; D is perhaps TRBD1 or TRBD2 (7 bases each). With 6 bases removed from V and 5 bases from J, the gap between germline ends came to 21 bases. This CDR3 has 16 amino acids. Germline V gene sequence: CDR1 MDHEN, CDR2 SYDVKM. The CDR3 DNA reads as TGTGCCAGCAGCCGAAACAACAGGGGAGGGGAAGATACGCAGTATTTT. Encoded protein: CASSRNNRGGEDTQYF. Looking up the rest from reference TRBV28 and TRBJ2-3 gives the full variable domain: DVKVTQSSRYLVKRTGEKVFLECVQDMDHENMFWYRQDPGLGLRLIYFSYDVKMKEKGDIPEGYSVSREKKERFSLILESASTNQTSMYLCASSRNNRGGEDTQYFGPGTRLTVL.

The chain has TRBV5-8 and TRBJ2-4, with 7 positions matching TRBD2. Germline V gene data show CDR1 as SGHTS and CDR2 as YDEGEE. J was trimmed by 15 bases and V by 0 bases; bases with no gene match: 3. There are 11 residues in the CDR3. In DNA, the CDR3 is TGTGCCAGCAGCTTGGCGGGGAGGGGGTACTTC. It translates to CASSLAGRGYF.